These 5 T cell receptor beta chains came from one sample sequenced in a study of OX40 agonist ivuxolimab in advanced cancers. Sequencing was performed with immunoSEQ multiplex PCR; in TCRdb, only in-frame clones are kept and a portion is missing. The sample contains 40,000 to 45,000 clones, 70% to 90% of which appear only once. Here the sequenced sample was CD4+ or CD8+ T cells sorted from blood, taken in a trial of the OX40 agonist ivuxolimab. These receptor sequences come from an adult with an advanced solid tumor such as melanoma, head and neck, liver or kidney cancer.

The chain couples TRBV18 to TRBJ2-7, with a weak D call TRBD2 (7 bases). V lost 4 bases, J lost 2 bases, and 12 bases lay in between. There are 14 residues in the CDR3. Germline V gene lookup returns CDR1 KGHSH and CDR2 LQKENI. CDR3 coding DNA: TGTGCCAGCTCACTCCTCGGGGGGCCCTACGAGCAGTACTTC. Amino acids: CASSLLGGPYEQYF.

This sequence joins TRBV28 and TRBJ2-7; D possibly uses TRBD1 or TRBD2 (5 bases each). V lost 5 bases, J lost 6 bases, and 23 bases lay in between. Germline loops: CDR1 MDHEN, CDR2 SYDVKM. CDR3 length: 16 amino acids. CDR3 nucleotide sequence: TGTGCCAGCAGTCCCCCCAGGGCAGGGAGTGTAGGCGAGCAGTACTTC. Its protein product is CASSPPRAGSVGEQYF.

V and J are TRBV28 and TRBJ1-2; 8 nucleotides agree with TRBD1. Trimming cost V 6 bases and J 8 bases; bases outside gene matches: 2. CDR1 is MDHEN, CDR2 SYDVKM, per germline. CDR3 size: 11 residues. CDR3 amino acids: CASRYRGGYTF. DNA of the CDR3: TGTGCCAGCAGGTACAGGGGGGGCTACACCTTC.

The rearrangement links TRBV7-9 to TRBJ1-1, with a possible D match to TRBD1 (5 bases). The CDR3 covers 12 residues. The ends were cut back, 3 bases at V and 6 bases at J, with 8 bases in the middle. The germline V gene has CDR1 SEHNR and CDR2 FQNEAQ (reference sequence). The CDR3 sequence: CASSFRGAEAFF. Written as DNA, the CDR3 is TGTGCCAGCAGCTTTCGAGGGGCTGAAGCTTTCTTT.

The chain carries TRBV5-4 and TRBJ1-1; D is perhaps TRBD1 (5 bases). CDR3 size: 14 residues. Germline V lookup: CDR1 SGHNT, CDR2 YYREEE (reference sequence). The ends were cut back, 1 base at V and 2 bases at J, with 9 bases in the middle. CDR3 DNA sequence: TGTGCCAGCAGCTTGCGCAGGACAAACACTGAAGCTTTCTTT. Translation gives CASSLRRTNTEAFF.